Below are 21 T cell receptor gamma chains sequenced from a single sample in a study of gamma-delta T cells after stem cell transplantation. TCRdb re-called clones from the RT-PCR reads via CATT. The table includes approximately 200 gamma-chain clones, about a third detected once. The sample consisted of gamma-delta T cells. The source of these receptors is a human donor. It is not recorded whose cells these are; they may come from a transplant donor.

The chain links TRGV9 to TRGJ1 or TRGJ2. This CDR3 is 14 amino acids long. Germline V CDR1 and CDR2: GITISATS, ISYDGTV (reference sequence). After removal of 5 bases from V and 7 bases from J, the junction contained 14 bases not matched to a gene. CDR3 in amino acids: CALWALEVQYKKLF. For the CDR3, the DNA is TGTGCCTTGTGGGCGTTGGAAGTACAATATAAGAAACTCTTT.

Concerning this clone itself: This DNA's translation and the protein TCRdb lists, from a much larger clone, do not match at residue 6, likely due to a read error; the protein shown is translated from the DNA. The genes are TRGV8 and TRGJP1. In germline, CDR1 is VENAVY, CDR2 YDSYNSRV. The CDR3 extends over 16 amino acids. Trimming removed 4 bases from V and 5 bases from J; junction bases left unmatched: 13. CDR3 in amino acids: CATWDRPIGTGWFKIF. The CDR3 region has the DNA TGTGCCACCTGGGACAGGCCGATTGGTACTGGTTGGTTCAAGATATTT.

In this sample, this clone turned up once. CDR3 coding DNA: TGTGCCACCTGGGACCAATATAAGAAACTCTTT. It specifies CATWDQYKKLF. V and J are TRGV3 and TRGJ1 or TRGJ2. The J gene, left out of TCRdb, was set here by checking the DNA against germline. The CDR3 spans 11 residues. The V segment lost 3 bases and the J segment 7 bases; nucleotides outside the gene matches: 3. The germline CDR1 and CDR2 sequences are VTNTFY and YDVSTARD (reference sequence).

As regards this clone: A read error is likely here: a far larger clone is one base away. This sequence joins TRGV8 and TRGJ1 or TRGJ2. Here the J gene came from matching the DNA to germline, since TCRdb omits it. The CDR3 runs 11 residues. The germline V gene encodes CDR1 VENAVY and CDR2 YDSYNSRV. For the CDR3, the DNA is TGTGCCAACTGGGATTATTATAAGAAACTCTTT. Its translation: CANWDYYKKLF.

On this clone: One end of the junction does not line up with germline, which may come from a read error. The rearrangement links TRGV2 to TRGJ1 or TRGJ2. The J gene was missing in TCRdb and was found by matching the end of the DNA to germline. Germline assignment: CDR1 EGSNGY and CDR2 YDSYNSKV. The CDR3 length is 11 residues. Here the CDR3 DNA reads TGTGCCAACTGGGACGGGCAACAGAAACTCTTT. This codes for CANWDGQQKLF.

The gene calls are TRGV3 and TRGJ1 or TRGJ2. Since TCRdb gives no J gene, matching the DNA to germline was used here to assign it. The junction had 11 bases not matched to a gene; V was cut back by 3 bases and J by 9 bases. The CDR3 length is 13 residues. Germline values: CDR1 VTNTFY, CDR2 YDVSTARD (reference sequence). The CDR3 DNA reads TGTGCCACCTGGGACGGAACGAACTTTAAGAAACTCTTT. Its translation is CATWDGTNFKKLF.

The chain employs TRGV3 and TRGJ1 or TRGJ2. The J gene, missing from TCRdb, was assigned here through DNA to germline matching. Germline CDR1 and CDR2: VTNTFY and YDVSTARD (reference sequence). The CDR3 consists of 12 residues. With V trimmed by 1 base and J by 8 bases, 5 bases remained unmatched. The CDR3 region is CATWDSTDKKLF. The CDR3, as DNA: TGTGCCACCTGGGACAGCACGGATAAGAAACTCTTT.

A remark on this clone: With a much larger clone just one base away, this may be a read error. The J gene went uncalled, whereas the V gene is TRGV9. There are 12 residues in the CDR3. Per the germline V gene, CDR1 is GITISATS and CDR2 is ISYDGTV (reference sequence). The CDR3 nucleotides are TGTGCCTTGTGGGAGGTGCGAGAGGACAAACTCTTT. Translation: CALWEVREDKLF.

By share of the sample, this clone is hyperexpanded (1% or more). The chain is built from TRGV2 and TRGJ1 or TRGJ2. Unmatched junction bases numbered 4, after V lost 1 base and J lost 4 bases. The CDR3 consists of 13 residues. Germline values: CDR1 EGSNGY, CDR2 YDSYNSKV. The CDR3 is CATWDGIYYKKLF. In DNA form, the CDR3 reads TGTGCCACCTGGGACGGAATCTATTATAAGAAACTCTTT.

This clone was counted a few times. TCRdb's entry gives the protein of a much larger clone, which mismatches this DNA's translation at residue 10, likely from a read error; the protein reported here is translated from the DNA. The rearrangement links TRGV8 to TRGJP2. No J gene is reported in TCRdb; it was inferred here by comparing the DNA with germline. Germline V gives CDR1 VENAVY, CDR2 YDSYNSRV. V lost 5 bases to trimming and J lost 4 bases; unmatched junction nucleotides: 13. The CDR3 sequence is 16 residues long. The DNA for the CDR3 is TGTGCCACCTGGGCACGATCTGTGGCTAGTGATTGGATCAAGACGTTT. Its translation is CATWARSVASDWIKTF.

By its share, this clone is hyperexpanded. The chain combines TRGV8 with TRGJP2. Germline loops: CDR1 VENAVY, CDR2 YDSYNSRV. The CDR3 runs to 16 residues. With 5 bases clipped from V and 6 bases from J, the junction kept 15 bases outside the gene matches. The CDR3: CATWARSVARDWIKTF. The CDR3 DNA follows: TGTGCCACCTGGGCACGATCTGTGGCTCGTGATTGGATCAAGACGTTT.

Only a few counts were recorded for this clone. J is TRGJP and V is TRGV9. In the absence of a J gene in TCRdb, the DNA was matched to germline to assign it here. Germline V gives CDR1 GITISATS, CDR2 ISYDGTV (reference sequence). The CDR3 sequence is 16 residues long. After removal of 3 bases from V and 4 bases from J, the junction contained 3 bases not matched to a gene. CDR3 amino acids: CALWELQELGKKIKVF. The CDR3 DNA follows: TGTGCCTTGTGGGAGCTCCAAGAGTTGGGCAAAAAAATCAAGGTATTT.

This clone was picked up a small number of times. The chain is built from TRGV3 and TRGJ1 or TRGJ2. TCRdb records no J gene; here it was assigned by comparing the DNA to germline. The CDR3 is 12 residues long. The V segment lost 3 bases and the J segment 7 bases; nucleotides outside the gene matches: 6. The V gene's germline CDR1 is VTNTFY and CDR2 YDVSTARD (reference sequence). The CDR3 DNA reads TGTGCCACCTGGGACGGACAGTATAAGAAACTCTTT. It codes for CATWDGQYKKLF.

The chain is built from TRGV2 and TRGJ1 or TRGJ2. Because TCRdb records no J gene, it was assigned here through a match of the DNA to germline. The junction had 2 bases not matched to a gene; V was cut back by 2 bases and J by 4 bases. This CDR3 is built from 12 residues. The germline V gene has CDR1 EGSNGY and CDR2 YDSYNSKV. CDR3 sequence: CATWDAYYKKLF. The CDR3, as DNA: TGTGCCACCTGGGACGCGTATTATAAGAAACTCTTT.

Details on this clone: This sequence is one base from a far larger clone and is likely a read error. The chain joins TRGV2 to TRGJP1. No J gene was available from TCRdb, and it was assigned here by a germline match of the DNA. The germline gives CDR1 EGSNGY, CDR2 YDSYNSKV. Trimming removed 0 bases from V and 7 bases from J; junction bases left unmatched: 11. CDR3 length equals 16 residues. This CDR3 is CATWDGPIGNGWFKIF. The DNA of the CDR3 is TGTGCCACCTGGGACGGGCCGATTGGTAATGGTTGGTTCAAGATATTT.

With respect to this clone: TCRdb's entry gives the protein of a much larger clone, which mismatches this DNA's translation at residue 15, likely from a read error; the protein reported here is translated from the DNA. The V gene is TRGV2, but the J gene lacks a call. The germline CDR1 and CDR2 sequences are EGSNGY and YDSYNSKV. The CDR3 is made up of 16 amino acids. CDR3 nucleotides: TGTGCCACCTGGGACGGGCCGATTGGTACTGGTTGGTTCAAGACATTT. Protein: CATWDGPIGTGWFKTF.

CDR3 nucleotide sequence: TGTGCCACCTGGGGGGGTTATAAGAAACTCTTT. Amino acid sequence: CATWGGYKKLF. The J gene is TRGJ1 or TRGJ2, the V gene TRGV8. The J gene, absent from TCRdb, was called here by matching the DNA to germline. V dropped 5 bases and J dropped 6; count of bases not matched to a gene: 4. Germline V gene lookup returns CDR1 VENAVY and CDR2 YDSYNSRV. CDR3 length: 11 amino acids.

This chain joins TRGV8 and TRGJP2. No J segment appears in TCRdb, so it was assigned here by matching the sequence to germline. The J segment lost 10 bases and the V segment lost 0 bases, leaving 5 bases of the junction unmatched. The CDR3 has 13 residues. Germline values: CDR1 VENAVY, CDR2 YDSYNSRV. The CDR3 protein is CATWDRPGWIKTF. Written as DNA, the CDR3 is TGTGCCACCTGGGATAGGCCGGGTTGGATCAAGACGTTT.

Comments on this clone: Mismatch with germline at one junction end may stem from a read error. J is TRGJ1 or TRGJ2 and V is TRGV9. The J gene, left out of TCRdb, was set here by checking the DNA against germline. This CDR3 has 12 amino acids. CDR1 and CDR2 from the germline V gene are GITISATS and ISYDGTV (reference sequence). CDR3 sequence (DNA): TGTGCCTTGGGGGATGGTTATTATAAGAAACTCTTT. As protein: CALGDGYYKKLF.

The rearrangement joins TRGV9 to TRGJ1 or TRGJ2. No J gene is reported in TCRdb; it was inferred here by comparing the DNA with germline. The germline V gene encodes CDR1 GITISATS and CDR2 ISYDGTV (reference sequence). The junction had 9 bases not matched to a gene; V was cut back by 8 bases and J by 5 bases. There are 12 residues in the CDR3. This CDR3 is CALLDSNYKKLF. In nucleotides, the CDR3 is TGTGCCTTGTTGGATTCTAATTATAAGAAACTCTTT.

Notes on this clone: This may be a read error, as it is one base from a much larger clone. CDR3 sequence: CALWKTYYKKLF. The CDR3 DNA reads TGTGCCTTGTGGAAGACTTATTATAAGAAACTCTTT. This chain uses TRGV9 with TRGJ1 or TRGJ2. The J gene is not listed in TCRdb, so it was assigned here from a DNA match to germline. Germline trimming cut 6 bases from V and 3 bases from J; bases unmatched to any gene: 5. The CDR3 covers 12 residues. CDR1 and CDR2 (germline): GITISATS, ISYDGTV (reference sequence).